This T cell receptor beta chain was retrieved from a study of T cell responses to AZD1222 COVID-19 vaccine. Looked up from germline, CDR1 is MDHEN and CDR2 is SYDVKM. CDR3 length equals 20 residues. With 4 bases clipped from V and 7 bases from J, the junction kept 16 bases outside the gene matches. This table comes from immunoSEQ multiplex PCR, and its TCRdb copy is limited to in-frame clones, with some not included. The sample has around 95,000 clones, about 88% seen once. Regarding this clone: Its antigen is currently unknown.

Study-wide points: Recipients of two AZD1222 doses showed rising Spike-specific TCR breadth and depth.

This chain joins TRBV28 and TRBJ2-4, with TRBD2 matching over 16 bases. The receptor was isolated from an adult in good health. The material sequenced was peripheral blood, taken on day 0 of AZD1222 vaccination. The CDR3 loop is CASSSDGLGGLAGGPNIQYF. As DNA, the CDR3 is TGTGCCAGCAGTTCCGACGGTCTGGGGGGACTAGCGGGAGGGCCTAACATTCAGTACTTC.